These T cell receptor beta chains were read from a single sample in a study of siplizumab effects on memory and regulatory T cells. Clones were sequenced by immunoSEQ multiplex PCR, and TCRdb holds only the in-frame ones, with some missing. The table includes 100,000 or so clones, 85% to 95% detected once. Sequencing input: non-Treg CD4+ T cells sorted from blood. Every receptor here comes from a human donor in good health. The CDR3 runs from the conserved cysteine through the conserved F or W. Fields, in order: CDR3 length, V gene, clone size, J gene, D gene, CDR3 protein, CDR3 DNA. A D gene is named only where the DNA matches it firmly. Only some rows state a clone size, as once, few, many or a class for expanded clones.

15	TRBV12-5	-	TRBJ1-5	TRBD1	CASGSGTGLNQPQHF	TGTGCTAGTGGTTCGGGGACAGGGTTGAATCAGCCCCAGCATTTT
13	TRBV5-6	-	TRBJ2-3	TRBD2	CASSRTSLDTQYF	TGTGCCAGCAGCCGGACTAGCCTAGATACGCAGTATTTT
16	TRBV7-6	-	TRBJ1-3	-	CASSLASSGAGNTIYF	TGTGCCAGCAGCTTAGCGTCGTCAGGAGCTGGAAACACCATATATTTT
13	TRBV29-1	-	TRBJ1-3	-	CSVGLVSRNTIYF	TGCAGCGTTGGACTGGTTTCCCGAAACACCATATATTTT
17	TRBV5-4	once	TRBJ2-2	-	CASSPGGGAEGTGELFF	TGTGCCAGCAGCCCCGGAGGGGGGGCCGAGGGCACCGGGGAGCTGTTTTTT
14	TRBV7-9	-	TRBJ2-7	-	CASRLQGSTYEQYF	TGTGCCAGCAGGTTACAGGGCTCTACCTACGAGCAGTACTTC
13	TRBV9	-	TRBJ1-1	-	CASSVHSDTEAFF	TGTGCCAGCAGCGTCCACAGTGACACTGAAGCTTTCTTT
14	TRBV7-2	-	TRBJ1-6	-	CASSPRDYNSPLHF	TGTGCCAGCAGCCCCCGGGACTATAATTCACCCCTCCACTTT
14	TRBV2	-	TRBJ2-3	-	CASSDPRGTDTQYF	TGTGCCAGCAGTGACCCCAGGGGCACAGATACGCAGTATTTT
14	TRBV7-8	-	TRBJ1-5	-	CASSLAGGNQPQHF	TGTGCCAGCAGCTTAGCAGGGGGCAATCAGCCCCAGCATTTT
13	TRBV18	-	TRBJ1-2	-	CASSPGTEYGYTF	TGTGCCAGCTCACCCGGGACGGAGTATGGCTACACCTTC
15	TRBV7-2	-	TRBJ2-1	TRBD2	CASSLSGGAYNEQFF	TGTGCCAGCAGCTTGAGCGGGGGGGCCTACAATGAGCAGTTCTTC
13	TRBV27	-	TRBJ1-2	-	CASSPRTAYGYTF	TGTGCCAGCAGTCCCCGGACGGCTTATGGCTACACCTTC
12	TRBV11-2	-	TRBJ2-3	-	CASSLNRDTQYF	TGTGCCAGCAGCTTAAATAGAGATACGCAGTATTTT
14	TRBV29-1	-	TRBJ2-3	TRBD1	CSVQGATSADTQYF	TGCAGCGTACAGGGGGCCACCTCCGCAGATACGCAGTATTTT
15	TRBV5-1	-	TRBJ1-2	TRBD1	CASSSAGTGNYGYTF	TGCGCCAGCAGCTCGGCCGGGACAGGGAACTATGGCTACACCTTC
16	TRBV27	-	TRBJ1-1	-	CASSLGGIGVNTETFF	TGTGCCAGCAGTTTAGGTGGTATAGGGGTGAACACTGAAACTTTCTTT
13	TRBV29-1	few	TRBJ1-1	-	CSGGGGGNTEAFF	TGCAGCGGAGGAGGCGGGGGGAATACTGAAGCTTTCTTT
15	TRBV6-5	-	TRBJ2-7	-	CASSYYGGGSYEQYF	TGTGCCAGCAGTTATTACGGGGGTGGCTCCTACGAGCAGTACTTC
16	TRBV25-1	-	TRBJ2-1	TRBD2	CASSSRTSGGAGEQFF	TGTGCCAGCAGTTCTCGGACTAGCGGGGGGGCCGGTGAGCAGTTCTTC
14	TRBV19	-	TRBJ1-1	TRBD1	CASLPDRAGTEAFF	TGTGCCAGTCTCCCCGACAGGGCGGGCACTGAAGCTTTCTTT
17	TRBV21-1	-	TRBJ2-1	-	CASSHNLAGGPYNEQFF	TGTGCCAGCAGCCACAATCTAGCGGGGGGGCCCTACAATGAGCAGTTCTTC
19	TRBV9	-	TRBJ1-6	TRBD1	CASSVDLGGDSSYNSPLHF	TGTGCCAGCAGCGTAGACTTGGGCGGGGACAGCTCCTATAATTCACCCCTCCACTTT
14	TRBV19	few	TRBJ1-1	-	CASSTYGMNTEAFF	TGTGCCAGTAGTACGTATGGGATGAACACTGAAGCTTTCTTT
15	TRBV19	-	TRBJ1-5	-	CASTGGLGGNQPQHF	TGTGCCAGTACCGGGGGATTGGGGGGCAATCAGCCCCAGCATTTT
13	TRBV5-1	-	TRBJ2-7	-	CASSLDRAYEQYF	TGCGCCAGCAGCTTGGACAGGGCCTACGAGCAGTACTTC
15	TRBV7-3	-	TRBJ2-7	-	CASSMGPRIPYEQYF	TGTGCCAGCAGCATGGGACCCCGAATCCCCTACGAGCAGTACTTC
13	TRBV10-3	-	TRBJ1-2	-	CAISARIGGGYTF	TGTGCCATCAGCGCAAGAATCGGTGGTGGCTACACCTTC
15	TRBV6-6	-	TRBJ2-5	TRBD2	CASSFPIAGQETQYF	TGTGCCAGCAGTTTCCCAATAGCGGGGCAAGAGACCCAGTACTTC
16	TRBV5-1	-	TRBJ2-5	TRBD2	CASSLGQAGGQETQYF	TGCGCCAGCAGCTTGGGGCAGGCGGGGGGCCAAGAGACCCAGTACTTC
15	TRBV7-2	-	TRBJ2-3	TRBD2	CASSLQRGGLDTQYF	TGTGCCAGCAGCTTACAGCGGGGGGGCTTAGATACGCAGTATTTT
13	TRBV28	-	TRBJ1-2	-	CASSLKRQGGYTF	TGTGCCAGCAGTTTAAAGCGCCAGGGTGGCTACACCTTC
17	TRBV11-2	-	TRBJ2-1	-	CASSLGERTGPYSGQFF	TGTGCCAGCAGCTTAGGGGAAAGGACGGGACCCTATTCCGGTCAGTTCTTC
15	TRBV21-1	-	TRBJ2-7	-	CASSKGGAGGIGQYF	TGTGCCAGCAGCAAAGGTGGGGCAGGGGGCATAGGGCAGTACTTC
15	TRBV10-3	-	TRBJ2-7	TRBD1	CAISESRTGEGEQYF	TGTGCCATCAGTGAGTCCCGGACAGGGGAGGGCGAGCAGTACTTC
12	TRBV7-2	-	TRBJ2-7	TRBD1	CASSSETGQYSF	TGTGCCAGCAGCTCAGAAACGGGACAGTATTCGTTC
16	TRBV19	once	TRBJ1-3	-	CASSPNRGAYGNTIYF	TGTGCCAGTAGTCCCAATCGGGGGGCTTATGGAAACACCATATATTTT
16	TRBV7-2	-	TRBJ1-2	TRBD1	CASTSPRDRASYGYTF	TGTGCCAGCACCTCCCCCCGGGACAGAGCCTCCTATGGCTACACCTTC
16	TRBV18	-	TRBJ2-7	-	CASSQDRGTVSYEQYF	TGTGCCAGCTCTCAGGATCGCGGGACAGTCTCCTACGAGCAGTACTTC
12	TRBV2	-	TRBJ1-2	-	CASGREGFGYTF	TGTGCCAGCGGACGGGAGGGGTTTGGCTACACCTTC
15	TRBV5-1	once	TRBJ2-1	-	CASSLEGPGANEQFF	TGCGCCAGCAGCTTGGAGGGACCAGGGGCCAATGAGCAGTTCTTC
14	TRBV6-4	-	TRBJ2-7	-	CASSEGQSSYEQYF	TGTGCCAGCAGTGAGGGACAAAGCTCCTACGAGCAGTACTTC
15	TRBV7-2	once	TRBJ2-2	-	CASSARGFYTGELFF	TGTGCCAGCAGCGCTAGAGGCTTTTACACCGGGGAGCTGTTTTTT
12	TRBV25-1	-	TRBJ2-7	-	CASRDNSYEQYF	TGTGCCAGCAGGGACAACTCCTACGAGCAGTACTTC
13	TRBV28	-	TRBJ1-5	-	CASHVSRLQPQHF	TGTGCCAGCCACGTGTCCAGGCTGCAGCCCCAGCATTTT